The T cell receptor (beta chain) under discussion was sequenced for a study of early T cells in non-severe SARS-CoV-2 infection. Study summary: Sequenced bulk RNA came from whole blood that was unsorted, and chains were unpaired.

This clonotype was seen more than once but under ten times. The antigen remains unidentified. The CDR3 runs 14 residues. J lost 5 bases, V lost 10 bases, and 11 bases had no gene match. CDR1 is MNHEY and CDR2 is SVGEGT in the germline V gene. Findings and limits, study-wide: Anti-spike CD8 specificities were favored by VDJdb matching, whose results missed private and CD4 specificities.

Attached unique molecular identifiers marked individual cDNA molecules. TCRdb redid the calling of the 5' RACE reads with MiXCR, one entry per CDR3 protein. The sample contains 50,000 to 65,000 distinct CDR3 sequences, less than 9.5% of which appear only once. This specimen was whole blood, taken at baseline. The TCR sequence derives from an adult who was a healthcare worker with PCR-confirmed SARS-CoV-2 infection or an uninfected control (not recorded which). This sequence joins TRBV6-2 or TRBV6-3 and TRBJ2-3, with 8 bases matching TRBD2. DNA for the CDR3: TGTGCCACAGACCCGGGAGGGCAGGGAGATACGCAGTATTTT. Protein product: CATDPGGQGDTQYF.